This T cell receptor beta chain was sequenced for a study of beta chain features in type 1 diabetes. Germline lookup yields CDR1 SGHDT and CDR2 YYEEEE. The ends were cut back, 2 bases at V and 7 bases at J, with 6 bases in the middle. CDR3 length: 11 residues. Every isolated RNA sample was fully reverse transcribed, so sequencing captured expressed TCRB transcripts. Sequenced by immunoSEQ multiplex PCR; TCRdb stores in-frame clones only, minus some. Of roughly 450,000 clones listed, more than 9.5% were seen once; the top ten hold 0.035% to 0.05%. The sequence was obtained from a woman younger than 35 in good health. Source material: naive CD4+ T cells from blood. This chain connects TRBV5-6 to TRBJ1-1; D ambiguous. CDR3 DNA sequence: TGTGCCAGCAGCTTATCGAGTGAAGCTTTCTTT. Translated, it gives CASSLSSEAFF. Variable domain in full (rest from reference TRBV5-6 and TRBJ1-1): DAGVTQSPTHLIKTRGQQVTLRCSPKSGHDTVSWYQQALGQGPQFIFQYYEEEERQRGNFPDRFSGHQFPNYSSELNVNALLLGDSALYLCASSLSSEAFFGQGTRLTVV.